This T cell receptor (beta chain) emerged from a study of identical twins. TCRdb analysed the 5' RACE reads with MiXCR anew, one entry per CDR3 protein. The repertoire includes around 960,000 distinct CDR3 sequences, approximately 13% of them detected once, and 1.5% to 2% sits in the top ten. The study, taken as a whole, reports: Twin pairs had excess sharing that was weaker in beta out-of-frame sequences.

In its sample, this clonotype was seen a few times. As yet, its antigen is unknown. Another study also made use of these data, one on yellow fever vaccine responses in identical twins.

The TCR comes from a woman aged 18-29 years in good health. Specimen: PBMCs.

CDR3 amino acids: CASSSRTESSYNSPLHF. The CDR3, as DNA: TGTGCCAGCAGTTCCCGGACAGAGAGCTCCTATAATTCACCCCTCCACTTT. J is TRBJ1-6 and V is TRBV28, with D possibly being TRBD1 (6 bases). The CDR3 has 17 residues. The germline V and J ends were trimmed by 4 bases and 0 bases, with 13 bases remaining between them. CDR1 MDHEN and CDR2 SYDVKM come from the germline V gene.